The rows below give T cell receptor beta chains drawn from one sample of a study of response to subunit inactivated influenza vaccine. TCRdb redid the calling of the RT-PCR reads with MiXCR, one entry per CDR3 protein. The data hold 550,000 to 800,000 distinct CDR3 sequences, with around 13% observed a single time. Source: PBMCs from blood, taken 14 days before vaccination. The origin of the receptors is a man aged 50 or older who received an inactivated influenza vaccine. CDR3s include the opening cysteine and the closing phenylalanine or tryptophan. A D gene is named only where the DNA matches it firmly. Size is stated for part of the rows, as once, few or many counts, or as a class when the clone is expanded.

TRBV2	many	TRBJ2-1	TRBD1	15	CASSSDRASYNEQFF	TGTGCCAGCAGTTCGGACAGGGCCTCCTACAATGAGCAGTTCTTC
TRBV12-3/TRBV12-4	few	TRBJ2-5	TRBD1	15	CASSSGQGVGETQYF	TGTGCCAGCAGTTCCGGACAGGGGGTGGGAGAGACCCAGTACTTC
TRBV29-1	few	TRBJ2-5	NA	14	CSVAMGGARETQYF	TGCAGCGTTGCGATGGGGGGGGCCAGAGAGACCCAGTACTTC
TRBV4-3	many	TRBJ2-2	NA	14	CASSQATETGELFF	TGCGCCAGCAGCCAAGCAACTGAAACCGGGGAGCTGTTTTTT
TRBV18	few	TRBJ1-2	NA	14	CASSHTDRSYGYTF	TGTGCCAGCTCACACACCGACAGGAGCTATGGCTACACCTTC
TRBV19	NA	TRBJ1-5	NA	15	CASRDDRYSNQPQHF	TGTGCCAGTAGGGACGACAGGTATAGCAATCAGCCCCAGCATTTT
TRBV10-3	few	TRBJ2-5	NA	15	CATNHGLDRPETQYF	TGTGCCACCAACCATGGGTTGGACCGTCCAGAGACCCAGTACTTC
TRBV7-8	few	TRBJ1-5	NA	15	CASSSQVTDNQPQHF	TGTGCCAGCAGCTCGCAGGTGACGGACAATCAGCCCCAGCATTTT
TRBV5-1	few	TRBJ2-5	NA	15	CASSLGGLRQETQYF	TGCGCCAGCAGCCTTGGGGGACTCCGACAAGAGACCCAGTACTTC
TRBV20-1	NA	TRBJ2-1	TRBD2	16	CSARETGLAGVGEQFF	TGCAGTGCTAGAGAGACAGGACTAGCGGGAGTCGGTGAGCAGTTCTTC
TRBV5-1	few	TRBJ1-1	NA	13	CASSLDVGAQAFF	TGCGCCAGCAGCCTGGACGTAGGGGCCCAAGCTTTCTTT
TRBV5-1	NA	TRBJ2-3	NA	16	CASSLEAGDRTDTQYF	TGCGCCAGCAGCTTGGAGGCAGGGGATCGCACAGATACGCAGTATTTT
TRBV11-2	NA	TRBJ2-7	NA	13	CAVSQANGHEQYF	TGTGCCGTATCACAGGCCAATGGCCACGAGCAGTACTTC
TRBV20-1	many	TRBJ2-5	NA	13	CSATGALLETQYF	TGCAGTGCTACGGGGGCGCTTCTAGAGACCCAGTACTTC
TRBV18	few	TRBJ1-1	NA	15	CASSPELLLGTEAFF	TGTGCCAGCTCACCCGAGCTCCTCCTGGGAACTGAAGCTTTCTTT
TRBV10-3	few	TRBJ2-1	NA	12	CAVQGTFNEQFF	TGTGCCGTACAAGGGACCTTCAATGAGCAGTTCTTC
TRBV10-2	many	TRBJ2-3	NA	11	CASLAIDTQYF	TGCGCCAGCCTAGCTATAGATACGCAGTATTTT
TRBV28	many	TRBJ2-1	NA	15	CASSPPGGRNNEQFF	TGTGCCAGCAGCCCGCCCGGAGGGCGTAACAATGAGCAGTTCTTC
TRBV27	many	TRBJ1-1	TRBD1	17	CASSPRMLQGWDTEAFF	TGTGCCAGCAGTCCCCGAATGCTACAGGGGTGGGACACTGAAGCTTTCTTT
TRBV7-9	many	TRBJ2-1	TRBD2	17	CASSSNSGGSSYNEQFF	TGTGCCAGCAGCTCGAATAGCGGGGGGAGCTCCTACAATGAGCAGTTCTTC
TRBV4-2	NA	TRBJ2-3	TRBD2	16	CASSQGSAGAEDTQYF	TGTGCCAGCAGCCAAGGGTCGGCGGGAGCGGAAGATACGCAGTATTTT
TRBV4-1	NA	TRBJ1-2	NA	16	CASSQGRAQLNYGYTF	TGCGCCAGCAGCCAAGGCCGGGCCCAGCTGAACTATGGCTACACCTTC
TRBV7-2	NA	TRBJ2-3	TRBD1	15	CASSPLGSGGDTQYF	TGTGCCAGCAGCCCACTAGGGTCAGGGGGAGATACGCAGTATTTT
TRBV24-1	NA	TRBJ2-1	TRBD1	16	CATSDYFGQGLNEQFF	TGTGCCACCAGTGATTACTTCGGACAGGGGCTCAATGAGCAGTTCTTC
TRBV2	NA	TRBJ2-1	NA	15	CASSELLGRYNEQFF	TGTGCCAGCAGTGAACTGCTAGGTCGCTACAATGAGCAGTTCTTC
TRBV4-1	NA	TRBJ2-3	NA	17	CASSQGGLPTPTDTQYF	TGCGCCAGCAGCCAAGGGGGCCTACCGACTCCCACAGATACGCAGTATTTT
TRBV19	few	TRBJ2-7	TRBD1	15	CASSIEDRTASEQYF	TGTGCCAGTAGTATAGAGGACAGGACCGCCTCCGAGCAGTACTTC
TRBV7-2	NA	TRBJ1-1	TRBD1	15	CASSLDRDRQGEAFF	TGTGCCAGCAGCTTAGATCGCGATAGACAGGGTGAAGCTTTCTTT
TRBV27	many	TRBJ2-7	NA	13	CASSLSEGHKQYF	TGTGCCAGCAGTTTAAGCGAGGGCCACAAGCAGTACTTC
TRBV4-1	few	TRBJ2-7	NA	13	CASSLRNGYEQYF	TGCGCCAGCAGTCTACGGAACGGCTACGAGCAGTACTTC
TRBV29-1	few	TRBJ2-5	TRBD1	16	CSVDGHGRGKQETQYF	TGCAGCGTTGACGGTCATGGCAGGGGGAAGCAAGAGACCCAGTACTTC
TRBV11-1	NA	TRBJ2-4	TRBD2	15	CASSLALAGKSIQYF	TGTGCCAGCAGCTTAGCCCTAGCGGGAAAAAGCATTCAGTACTTC
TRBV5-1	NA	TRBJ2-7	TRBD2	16	CASSGSSGRPSYEQYF	TGCGCCAGCAGCGGAAGTAGCGGGAGACCATCCTACGAGCAGTACTTC
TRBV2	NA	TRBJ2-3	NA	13	CASGVTGTDTQYF	TGTGCCAGCGGTGTCACAGGGACAGATACGCAGTATTTT
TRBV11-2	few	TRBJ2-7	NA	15	CASSSSGRGTYEQYF	TGTGCCAGCAGCTCCAGCGGCAGGGGCACCTACGAGCAGTACTTC
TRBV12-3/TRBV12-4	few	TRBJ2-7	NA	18	CASSLARQGTVHLYEQYF	TGTGCCAGCAGTTTAGCTAGGCAGGGGACCGTTCACCTCTACGAGCAGTACTTC
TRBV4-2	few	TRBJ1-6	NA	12	CASSSANSPLHF	TGTGCCAGCAGCTCCGCTAATTCACCCCTCCACTTT
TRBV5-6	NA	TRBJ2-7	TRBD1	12	CASSLPRGEQYF	TGTGCCAGCAGCTTACCCAGGGGGGAGCAGTACTTC
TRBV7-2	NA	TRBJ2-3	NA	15	CASSRGATSTDTQYF	TGTGCCAGCAGCCGTGGGGCTACTAGCACAGATACGCAGTATTTT
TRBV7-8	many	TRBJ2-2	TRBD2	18	CASSLMVPGGDMAGELFF	TGTGCCAGCAGCTTAATGGTTCCCGGGGGGGATATGGCCGGGGAGCTGTTTTTT
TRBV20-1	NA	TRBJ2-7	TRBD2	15	CSASGRARGPYEQYF	TGCAGTGCTAGCGGGAGGGCCAGGGGACCCTACGAGCAGTACTTC
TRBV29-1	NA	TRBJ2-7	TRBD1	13	CSVDRGGGYEQYF	TGCAGCGTTGATAGAGGGGGCGGCTACGAGCAGTACTTC
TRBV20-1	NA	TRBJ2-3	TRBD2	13	CSPLAGGTDTQYF	TGCAGTCCACTAGCGGGAGGAACAGATACGCAGTATTTT
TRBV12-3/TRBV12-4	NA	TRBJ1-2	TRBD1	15	CASSRGQGVIYGYTF	TGTGCCAGCAGTCGGGGACAGGGGGTGATCTATGGCTACACCTTC
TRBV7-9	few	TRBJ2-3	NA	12	CASRPSTDTQYF	TGTGCCAGCAGGCCAAGTACAGATACGCAGTATTTT
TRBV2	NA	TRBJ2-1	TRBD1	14	CANRGPKVLGEQFF	TGTGCCAACAGGGGGCCCAAGGTTTTAGGGGAGCAGTTCTTC
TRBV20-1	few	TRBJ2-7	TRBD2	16	CSASWASGASSYEQYF	TGCAGTGCTAGTTGGGCTAGCGGGGCCAGCTCCTACGAGCAGTACTTC
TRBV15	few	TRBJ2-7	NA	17	CATSRDLPPGELHEQYF	TGTGCCACCAGCAGAGATCTCCCCCCAGGGGAACTCCACGAGCAGTACTTC
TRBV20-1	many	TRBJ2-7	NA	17	CSASRLGWTAKEDEQYF	TGCAGTGCTAGTAGGCTAGGTTGGACGGCCAAAGAGGACGAGCAGTACTTC
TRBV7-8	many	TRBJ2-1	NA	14	CASSPRQASNEQFF	TGTGCCAGCAGCCCGAGACAGGCTTCCAATGAGCAGTTCTTC